This T cell receptor beta chain was recovered during a study of shared clonotypes between healthy human individuals. A remark on this clone: The antigen is unknown. One end of the junction varies from germline; a read error may be responsible.

Notes on the study in general: Sampling involved blood alone; tissue repertoires likely differ.

Deep-level settings were used for running the assay. Libraries were prepared by immunoSEQ multiplex PCR; TCRdb keeps only in-frame clonotypes and omits some of them. The data show approximately 1,500,000 clones, around 98% seen once. All of the donors resided in Nashville, Tennessee, and each was a Caucasian adult. This clonotype originated in a man aged 25-45 years in good health. Sequenced sample: naive CD4+ T cells sorted from blood. Described subset: CD45RA+ positively selected.

CDR3 DNA: TGCGCCACCTCCGGGGCGGACCAAGGGACCCAGTACTTC. The encoded protein is CATSGADQGTQYF. The rearrangement uses TRBV10-2 and TRBJ2-5, with D possibly called TRBD1 or TRBD2 (5 bases each). This CDR3 region has 13 residues. Germline lookup yields CDR1 WSHSY and CDR2 SAAADI.